The rows below give T cell receptor beta chains drawn from one sample of a study of response to subunit inactivated influenza vaccine. MiXCR, applied by TCRdb to the RT-PCR reads, yields one record per CDR3 protein. The top ten hold 6.5% to 8% of the sample, which has about 700,000 distinct CDR3 sequences, roughly 15% seen once. The sample here was PBMCs from blood, taken around 14 days before vaccination. The receptors come from a man aged 50 to 60 who received an inactivated influenza vaccine. CDR3s include the opening cysteine and the closing phenylalanine or tryptophan. D genes are given only for firm matches. The size field is filled for only some rows; it gives once, few, many or a size class.

J | size | D | V | DNA | CDR3
TRBJ2-5 | - | - | TRBV4-3 | TGCGCCAGCAGCGGGGGTGATGTGGGAGTTGGGACCCAGTACTTC | CASSGGDVGVGTQYF
TRBJ1-4 | few | TRBD1 | TRBV5-1 | TGCGCCAGCAGCTTGGGGACAGGAGAAGCAACTAATGAAAAACTGTTTTTT | CASSLGTGEATNEKLFF
TRBJ2-7 | - | - | TRBV28 | TGTGCCAGCAGATTCACAGGAGGGCCTGGCGAGCAGTACTTC | CASRFTGGPGEQYF
TRBJ2-1 | - | TRBD1 | TRBV12-3/TRBV12-4 | TGTGCCAGCAGTTCCCTCCCGGGACAGGGCCCCAAGGGGCAGTTCTTC | CASSSLPGQGPKGQFF
TRBJ2-1 | - | TRBD2 | TRBV5-1 | TGCGCCAGCAGCACCGGGACTAGCGGGTACTATGAGCAGTTCTTC | CASSTGTSGYYEQFF
TRBJ1-2 | - | TRBD1 | TRBV18 | TGTGCCAGCTCACTTGGACAGGGGGCAGGGACCTTC | CASSLGQGAGTF
TRBJ2-1 | - | - | TRBV11-3 | TGTGCCAGCAGCTTAGATTTGGGGGCCTCCTACAATGAGCAGTTCTTC | CASSLDLGASYNEQFF
TRBJ2-2 | - | TRBD2 | TRBV3-1 | TGTGCCAGCAGCCAAGATAGGGAGCTAGCGGGAGTCGGGACCGGGGAGCTGTTTTTT | CASSQDRELAGVGTGELFF
TRBJ2-7 | few | - | TRBV9 | TGTGCCAGCAGCGGGGACCTCTTGGGGGACGAGCAGTACTTC | CASSGDLLGDEQYF
TRBJ2-7 | few | TRBD2 | TRBV11-2 | TGTGCCAGCAGCTTAGATGGGGGGGTTTACTACGAGCAGTACTTC | CASSLDGGVYYEQYF
TRBJ1-2 | many | - | TRBV7-9 | TGTGCCAGCGAGCAGGTGGGAGCTGACTATGGCTACACCTTC | CASEQVGADYGYTF
TRBJ1-3 | - | - | TRBV25-1 | TGTGCCGGAGGGGAGGTTGGAAACACCATATATTTT | CAGGEVGNTIYF
TRBJ1-2 | many | - | TRBV5-1 | TGCGCCAGCAGCTTGGGGAGAGATAACTATGGCTACACCTTC | CASSLGRDNYGYTF
TRBJ2-7 | few | TRBD1 | TRBV29-1 | TGCAGCGTTTCGGGACAGGGTTCCTACGAGCAGTACTTC | CSVSGQGSYEQYF
TRBJ2-7 | few | TRBD2 | TRBV5-1 | TGCGCCAGCAGCTTCTTGACTAGCGGGGATTCCTACGAGCAGTACTTC | CASSFLTSGDSYEQYF
TRBJ1-1 | many | TRBD1 | TRBV4-1 | TGCGCCAGCAGCTTCCGGGACAGGGGCCCGGAAGCTTTCTTT | CASSFRDRGPEAFF
TRBJ1-2 | - | TRBD1 | TRBV7-8 | TGTGCCAGCAGCTTCTCTGACAGGGGGCTCCCACTAAACTATGGCTACACCTTC | CASSFSDRGLPLNYGYTF
TRBJ2-7 | - | TRBD1 | TRBV20-1 | TGCAGTGCGAACCGGGACAGGGTTCTCTACGAGCAGTACTTC | CSANRDRVLYEQYF
TRBJ2-3 | few | TRBD2 | TRBV11-2 | TGTGCCAGCACCGGGAGGAGGGCTCTAGATACGCAGTATTTT | CASTGRRALDTQYF
TRBJ2-7 | - | TRBD1 | TRBV7-2 | TGTGCCAGCAGCTCCAACAGGGGGAATTGGGACGAGCAGTACTTC | CASSSNRGNWDEQYF
TRBJ1-6 | - | TRBD1 | TRBV10-3 | TGTGCCATCAGTTCGGGACAGGGACAAGGCTCACCCCTCCACTTT | CAISSGQGQGSPLHF
TRBJ2-6 | - | TRBD1 | TRBV28 | TGTGCCAGCAGTCCCCGGACAGGGTTCGTCCCAACTGGGGCCAACGTCCTGACTTTC | CASSPRTGFVPTGANVLTF
TRBJ1-1 | many | TRBD1 | TRBV7-2 | TGTGCCAGCAGTTCTGACAGGGGGAGAACTGAAGCTTTCTTT | CASSSDRGRTEAFF
TRBJ2-5 | - | - | TRBV5-4 | TGTGCCAGCAGCCCAAGCGGCGTTGGGGAGACCCAGTACTTC | CASSPSGVGETQYF
TRBJ1-2 | - | - | TRBV29-1 | TGCAGCGCCTCTCGTGGGGGCAACTATGGCTACACCTTC | CSASRGGNYGYTF
TRBJ2-3 | many | TRBD1 | TRBV15 | TGTGCCACCAGCAGAGGGGACAGAGACACAGATACGCAGTATTTT | CATSRGDRDTDTQYF
TRBJ2-1 | few | - | TRBV24-1 | TGTGCCACCAGTGATTTAGACGGGAGCTCCTACAATGAGCAGTTCTTC | CATSDLDGSSYNEQFF
TRBJ2-7 | few | TRBD2 | TRBV27 | TGTGCCAGCAGTGGGACGGGACTAGCGGGAGTAAGGTTGACCTACGAGCAGTACTTC | CASSGTGLAGVRLTYEQYF
TRBJ2-1 | many | - | TRBV18 | TGTGCCAGCTCACCCCAGGGAATCTACAATGAGCAGTTCTTC | CASSPQGIYNEQFF
TRBJ2-7 | - | - | TRBV6-1 | TGTGCCAGCAGTGCCGGGTCCTACTTCTCCTACGAGCAGTACTTC | CASSAGSYFSYEQYF
TRBJ1-2 | few | - | TRBV29-1 | TGCAGCGTTTTCTTTGAGGGGGGAAAGAACTATGGCTACACCTTC | CSVFFEGGKNYGYTF
TRBJ1-1 | few | TRBD1 | TRBV7-9 | TGTGCCAGCAGCTTAGGGGGACAGAAAAACACTGAAGCTTTCTTT | CASSLGGQKNTEAFF
TRBJ2-7 | many | - | TRBV7-2 | TGTGCCAGCAGCTTAGCCAGCACCTACGAGCAGTACTTC | CASSLASTYEQYF
TRBJ2-1 | - | - | TRBV11-2 | TGTGCCAGCAGCTTAGAATTTGGTGAGCAGTTCTTC | CASSLEFGEQFF
TRBJ1-1 | few | TRBD1 | TRBV2 | TGTGCCAGCAGTGAAATTACAGGGGGTGAAGCTTTCTTT | CASSEITGGEAFF
TRBJ2-7 | few | - | TRBV5-1 | TGCGCCAGCAGCCCCCCACGGACTACCTCACTGGGCGAGCAGTACTTC | CASSPPRTTSLGEQYF
TRBJ2-3 | - | TRBD2 | TRBV5-1 | TGCGCCAGCAGCTTGGGGGCTAGCGGGAGACAGACAGATACGCAGTATTTT | CASSLGASGRQTDTQYF
TRBJ1-3 | once | TRBD1 | TRBV7-9 | TGTGCCAGCAGTTCGGACAGGGGGAAAAGAAACACCATATATTTT | CASSSDRGKRNTIYF
TRBJ2-7 | many | - | TRBV2 | TGTGCCAGCAATGGGTTTGGCGAGCAGTACTTC | CASNGFGEQYF
TRBJ1-5 | few | TRBD1 | TRBV12-3/TRBV12-4 | TGTGCCAGCAGGGCCGGGACAGGCGGATTTTATAGCAATCAGCCCCAGCATTTT | CASRAGTGGFYSNQPQHF
TRBJ2-7 | many | - | TRBV7-2 | TGTGCCAGCAGCCCCGGCAGGTTCCTATCCTACGAGCAGTACTTC | CASSPGRFLSYEQYF
TRBJ1-1 | - | TRBD1 | TRBV10-3 | TGTGCCATCAGTGAGGGGCGGGACAGTGAAGCTTTCTTT | CAISEGRDSEAFF
TRBJ2-1 | - | - | TRBV7-9 | TGTGCCAGTAGGCAGGAGAGCTCCTACAATGAGCAGTTCTTC | CASRQESSYNEQFF
TRBJ2-2 | - | - | TRBV2 | TGTGCCAGCCAACCCCGCACCTCTCGGACCGGGGAGCTGTTTTTT | CASQPRTSRTGELFF
TRBJ2-3 | few | - | TRBV7-2 | TGTGCCAGCAGCTTAGCGTCTTTCACAGATACGCAGTATTTT | CASSLASFTDTQYF
TRBJ1-2 | few | - | TRBV11-2 | TGTGCCAGCAGCTTCCAGGACGGGAACTATGGCTACACCTTC | CASSFQDGNYGYTF
TRBJ2-7 | - | TRBD1 | TRBV5-6 | TGTGCCAGCTACTACGGGACAGGGTCCGAGCAGTACTTC | CASYYGTGSEQYF
TRBJ1-1 | few | TRBD1 | TRBV7-2 | TGTGCCAGCAGCTTAACACAGGGGGCGAACACTGAAGCTTTCTTT | CASSLTQGANTEAFF
TRBJ1-1 | many | - | TRBV27 | TGTGCCAGCAGTTTTGGGGGGGCTAACACTGAAGCTTTCTTT | CASSFGGANTEAFF
TRBJ1-5 | few | - | TRBV15 | TGTGCCACCAGCAGAGGAGGGCCGCGGAATCAGCCCCAGCATTTT | CATSRGGPRNQPQHF
TRBJ2-7 | - | - | TRBV7-2 | TGTGCCAGCAGCCGCGACAGGTTCGAGCAGTACTTC | CASSRDRFEQYF
TRBJ2-3 | - | - | TRBV19 | TGTGCCAGTAGTATTGTTGACGGAACAGATACGCAGTATTTT | CASSIVDGTDTQYF
TRBJ1-5 | few | - | TRBV20-1 | TGCAGTGCTTCTGACACTAGCAATCAGCCCCAGCATTTT | CSASDTSNQPQHF
TRBJ2-3 | - | TRBD1 | TRBV12-3/TRBV12-4 | TGTGCCAGCAGTCAATGGACAGGGCCGGGGACAGATACGCAGTATTTT | CASSQWTGPGTDTQYF
TRBJ1-3 | few | - | TRBV7-8 | TGTGCCAGCAGCCAGCGCGCCTTCGGAAACACCATATATTTT | CASSQRAFGNTIYF
TRBJ2-2 | few | - | TRBV6-5 | TGTGCCAGCAGTTACGGGTCACAGGTTAACACCGGGGAGCTGTTTTTT | CASSYGSQVNTGELFF
TRBJ2-1 | few | - | TRBV7-9 | TGTGCCAGCAGCTTAGCGCCAGGACTCGATGAGCAGTTCTTC | CASSLAPGLDEQFF